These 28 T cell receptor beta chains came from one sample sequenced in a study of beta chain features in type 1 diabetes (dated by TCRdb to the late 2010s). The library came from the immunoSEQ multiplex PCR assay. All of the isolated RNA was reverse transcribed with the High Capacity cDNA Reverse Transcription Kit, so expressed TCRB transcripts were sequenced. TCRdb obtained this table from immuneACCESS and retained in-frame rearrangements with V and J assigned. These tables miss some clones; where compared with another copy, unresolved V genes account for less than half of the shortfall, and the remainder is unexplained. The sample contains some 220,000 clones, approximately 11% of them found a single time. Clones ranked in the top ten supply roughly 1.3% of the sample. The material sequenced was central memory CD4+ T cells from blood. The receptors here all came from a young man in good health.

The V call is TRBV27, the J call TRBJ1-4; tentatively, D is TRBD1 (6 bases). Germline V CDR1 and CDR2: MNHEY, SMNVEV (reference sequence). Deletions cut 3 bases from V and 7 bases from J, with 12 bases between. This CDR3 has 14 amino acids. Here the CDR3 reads CASSLAGDREKLFF. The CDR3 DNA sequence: TGTGCCAGCAGTTTGGCAGGGGATCGTGAAAAACTGTTTTTT.

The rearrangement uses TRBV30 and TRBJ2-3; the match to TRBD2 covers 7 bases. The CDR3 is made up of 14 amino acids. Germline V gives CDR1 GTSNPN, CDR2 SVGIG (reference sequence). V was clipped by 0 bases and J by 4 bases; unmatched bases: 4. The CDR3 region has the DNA TGTGCCTGGAGTGTTAAGGCGGGAGCAGATACGCAGTATTTT. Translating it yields CAWSVKAGADTQYF.

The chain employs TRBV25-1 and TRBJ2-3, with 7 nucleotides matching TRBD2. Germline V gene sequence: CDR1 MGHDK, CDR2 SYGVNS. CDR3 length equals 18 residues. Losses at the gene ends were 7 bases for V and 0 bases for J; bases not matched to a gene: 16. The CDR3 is CASTNVNPGEGSTDTQYF. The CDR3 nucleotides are TGTGCCAGCACCAACGTTAACCCGGGGGAGGGGAGCACAGATACGCAGTATTTT.

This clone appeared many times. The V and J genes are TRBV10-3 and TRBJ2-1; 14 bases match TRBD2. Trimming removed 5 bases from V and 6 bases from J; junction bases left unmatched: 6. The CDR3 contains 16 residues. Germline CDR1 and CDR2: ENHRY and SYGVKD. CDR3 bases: TGTGCCATCAGTCCGACTGGACTAGCGGGGGGCAATGAGCAGTTCTTC. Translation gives CAISPTGLAGGNEQFF.

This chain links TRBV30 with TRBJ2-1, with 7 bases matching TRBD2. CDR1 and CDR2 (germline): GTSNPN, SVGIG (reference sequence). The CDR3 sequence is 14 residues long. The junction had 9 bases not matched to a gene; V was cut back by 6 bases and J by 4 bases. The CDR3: CACVGGGDYNEQFF. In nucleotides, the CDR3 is TGTGCCTGCGTCGGCGGGGGAGATTACAATGAGCAGTTCTTC. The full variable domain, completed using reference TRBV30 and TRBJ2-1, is SQTIHQWPATLVQPVGSPLSLECTVEGTSNPNLYWYRQAAGRGLQLLFYSVGIGQISSEVPQNLSASRPQDRQFILSSKKLLLSDSGFYLCACVGGGDYNEQFFGPGTRLTVL.

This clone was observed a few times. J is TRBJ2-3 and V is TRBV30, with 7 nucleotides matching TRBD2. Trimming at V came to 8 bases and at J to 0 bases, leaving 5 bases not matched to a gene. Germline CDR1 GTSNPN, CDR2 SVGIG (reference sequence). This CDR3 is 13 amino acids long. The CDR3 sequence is CASSGSSTDTQYF. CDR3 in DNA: TGTGCCAGTAGCGGGTCTAGCACAGATACGCAGTATTTT.

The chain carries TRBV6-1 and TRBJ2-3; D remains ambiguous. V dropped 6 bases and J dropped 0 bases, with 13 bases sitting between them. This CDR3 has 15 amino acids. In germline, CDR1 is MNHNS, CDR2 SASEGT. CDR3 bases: TGTGCCAGCAGCTCCTCGGGCCCTAGCACAGATACGCAGTATTTT. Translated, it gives CASSSSGPSTDTQYF.

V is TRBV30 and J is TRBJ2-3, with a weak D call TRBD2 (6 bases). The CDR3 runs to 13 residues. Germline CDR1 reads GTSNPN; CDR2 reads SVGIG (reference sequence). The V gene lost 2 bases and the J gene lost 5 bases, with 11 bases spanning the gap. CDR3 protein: CAWSRREKDTQYF. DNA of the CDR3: TGTGCCTGGAGTCGGAGGGAGAAAGATACGCAGTATTTT.

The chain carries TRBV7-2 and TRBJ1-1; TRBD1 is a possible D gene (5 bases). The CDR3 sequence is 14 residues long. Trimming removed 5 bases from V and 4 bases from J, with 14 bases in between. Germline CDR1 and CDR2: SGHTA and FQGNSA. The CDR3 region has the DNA TGTGCCAGCAGCCCCCCGGGAGGGGCCACTGAAGCTTTCTTT. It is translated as CASSPPGGATEAFF.

DNA of the CDR3: TGTGCCAGCAGTGAGCGTCACGAGCAGTACTTC. It translates to CASSERHEQYF. The V and J genes are TRBV2 and TRBJ2-7; D gene uncertain. V was cut by 3 bases and J by 5 bases, with 5 bases left in between. The CDR3 length is 11 residues. CDR1 and CDR2 from the germline V gene are SNHLY and FYNNEI.

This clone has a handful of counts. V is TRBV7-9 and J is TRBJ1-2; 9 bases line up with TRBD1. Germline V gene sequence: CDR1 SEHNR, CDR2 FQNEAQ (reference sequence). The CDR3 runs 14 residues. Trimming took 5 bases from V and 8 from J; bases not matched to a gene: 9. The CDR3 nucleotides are TGTGCCAGCAGCGTTGCCGGGACAGGGAACGGCTACACCTTC. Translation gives CASSVAGTGNGYTF.

DNA of the CDR3: TGTGCCAGCAGTCGGACAGGGTTGACCGGGGAGCTGTTTTTT. Amino acids: CASSRTGLTGELFF. The rearrangement links TRBV28 to TRBJ2-2; TRBD1 aligns across 8 bases. The CDR3 totals 14 residues. CDR1 MDHEN and CDR2 SYDVKM come from the germline V gene. The ends lost 5 bases at V and 5 bases at J; junction bases unmatched: 4. Full variable domain (missing parts from reference TRBV28 and TRBJ2-2): DVKVTQSSRYLVKRTGEKVFLECVQDMDHENMFWYRQDPGLGLRLIYFSYDVKMKEKGDIPEGYSVSREKKERFSLILESASTNQTSMYLCASSRTGLTGELFFGEGSRLTVL.

CDR3 sequence reads: CASTRQNIQYF. As DNA, the CDR3 is TGTGCCAGCACGCGACAAAACATTCAGTACTTC. This rearrangement joins TRBV7-9 to TRBJ2-4; D is unresolved. V lost 7 bases, J lost 5 bases, and 6 bases lay in between. Germline CDR1 and CDR2: SEHNR and FQNEAQ (reference sequence). The CDR3 is made up of 11 amino acids.

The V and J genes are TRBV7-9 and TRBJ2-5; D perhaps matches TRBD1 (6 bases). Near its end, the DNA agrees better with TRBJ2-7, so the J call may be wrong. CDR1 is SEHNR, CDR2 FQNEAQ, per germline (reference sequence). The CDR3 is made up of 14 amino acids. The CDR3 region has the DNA TGTGCCAGCAGCCACCAGGGGAGAGGCTACGAGCAGTACTTC. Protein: CASSHQGRGYEQYF.

The CDR3: CASSPIRVVETQYF. For the CDR3, the DNA is TGTGCCAGCAGCCCAATACGGGTGGTCGAGACCCAGTACTTC. This chain joins TRBV7-9 and TRBJ2-5; D is undetermined. Germline V gene sequence: CDR1 SEHNR, CDR2 FQNEAQ (reference sequence). The ends were cut back, 5 bases at V and 5 bases at J, with 15 bases in the middle. This CDR3 spans 14 amino acids.

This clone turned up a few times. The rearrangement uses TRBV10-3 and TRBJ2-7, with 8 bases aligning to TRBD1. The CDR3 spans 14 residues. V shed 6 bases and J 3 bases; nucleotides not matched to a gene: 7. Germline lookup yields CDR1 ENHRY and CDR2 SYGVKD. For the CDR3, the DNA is TGTGCCATCAGGCCACCGGGACAGGACTACGAGCAGTACTTC. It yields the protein CAIRPPGQDYEQYF.

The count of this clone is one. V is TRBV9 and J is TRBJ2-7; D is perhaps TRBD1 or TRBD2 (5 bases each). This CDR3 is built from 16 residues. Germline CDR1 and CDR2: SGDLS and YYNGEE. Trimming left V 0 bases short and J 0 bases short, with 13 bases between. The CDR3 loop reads CASSVDGGDLSYEQYF. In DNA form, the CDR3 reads TGTGCCAGCAGCGTAGATGGGGGAGATCTCTCCTACGAGCAGTACTTC.

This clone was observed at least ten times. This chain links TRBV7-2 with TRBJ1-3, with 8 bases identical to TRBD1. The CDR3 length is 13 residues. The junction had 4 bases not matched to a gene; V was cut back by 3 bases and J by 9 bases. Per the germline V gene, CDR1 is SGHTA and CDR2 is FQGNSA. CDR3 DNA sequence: TGTGCCAGCAGCTTGGACAGGGTTGGCACCATATATTTT. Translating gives CASSLDRVGTIYF.

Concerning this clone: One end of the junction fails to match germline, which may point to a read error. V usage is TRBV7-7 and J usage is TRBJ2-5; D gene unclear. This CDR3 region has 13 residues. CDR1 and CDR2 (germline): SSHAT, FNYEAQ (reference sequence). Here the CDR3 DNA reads TGTGCTAGCAGCCCGGCCGTAGGAGAGACCCAGTACTTC. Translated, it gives CASSPAVGETQYF.

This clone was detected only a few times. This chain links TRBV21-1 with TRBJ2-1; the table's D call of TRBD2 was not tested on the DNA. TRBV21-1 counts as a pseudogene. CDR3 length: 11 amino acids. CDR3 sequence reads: CASRLKSEQFF. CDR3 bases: TGTGCCAGCCGCCTAAAAAGTGAGCAGTTCTTC.

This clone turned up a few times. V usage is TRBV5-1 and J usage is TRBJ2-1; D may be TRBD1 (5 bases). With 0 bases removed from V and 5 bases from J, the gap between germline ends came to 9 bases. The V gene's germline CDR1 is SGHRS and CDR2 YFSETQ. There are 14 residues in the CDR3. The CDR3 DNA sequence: TGCGCCAGCAGCTTGGGACAGAGAGACAATGAGCAGTTCTTC. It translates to CASSLGQRDNEQFF.

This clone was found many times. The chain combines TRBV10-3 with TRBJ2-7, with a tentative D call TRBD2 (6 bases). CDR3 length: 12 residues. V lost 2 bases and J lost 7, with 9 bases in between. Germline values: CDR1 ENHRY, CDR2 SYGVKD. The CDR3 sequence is CAISEAGREQYF. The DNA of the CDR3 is TGTGCCATCAGTGAGGCGGGGAGAGAGCAGTACTTC.

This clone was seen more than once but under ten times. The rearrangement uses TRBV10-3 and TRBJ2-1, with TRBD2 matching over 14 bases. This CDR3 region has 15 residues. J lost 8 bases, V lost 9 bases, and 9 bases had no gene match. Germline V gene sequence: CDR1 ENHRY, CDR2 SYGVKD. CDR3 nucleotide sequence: TGTGCCATAGGTTCCGGGACTAGCGGGAGCGATGAGCAGTTCTTC. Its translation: CAIGSGTSGSDEQFF.

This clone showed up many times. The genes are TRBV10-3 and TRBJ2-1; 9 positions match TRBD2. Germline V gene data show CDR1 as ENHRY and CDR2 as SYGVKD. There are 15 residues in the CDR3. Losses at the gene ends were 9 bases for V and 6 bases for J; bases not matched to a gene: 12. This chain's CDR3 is CAIGNVAGDSNEQFF. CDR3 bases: TGTGCCATAGGGAACGTAGCGGGAGATAGCAATGAGCAGTTCTTC.

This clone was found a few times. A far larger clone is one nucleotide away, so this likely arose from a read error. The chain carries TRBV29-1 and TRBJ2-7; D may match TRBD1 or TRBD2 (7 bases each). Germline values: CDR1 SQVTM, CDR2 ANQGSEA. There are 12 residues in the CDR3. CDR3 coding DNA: TGCAGCGGTGAACAGGGGAGGGGCGAGCAGTACTTC. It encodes CSGEQGRGEQYF.

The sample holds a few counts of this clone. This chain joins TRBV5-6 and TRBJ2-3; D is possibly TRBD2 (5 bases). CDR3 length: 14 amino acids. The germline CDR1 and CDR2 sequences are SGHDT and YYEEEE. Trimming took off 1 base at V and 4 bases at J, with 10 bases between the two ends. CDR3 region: CASSLLIGADTQYF. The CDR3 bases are TGTGCCAGCAGCTTGTTGATCGGGGCAGATACGCAGTATTTT.

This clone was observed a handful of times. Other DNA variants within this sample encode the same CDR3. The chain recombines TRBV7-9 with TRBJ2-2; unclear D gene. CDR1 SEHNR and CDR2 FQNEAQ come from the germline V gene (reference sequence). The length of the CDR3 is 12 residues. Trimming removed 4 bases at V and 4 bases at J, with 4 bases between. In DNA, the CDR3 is TGTGCCAGCAGCTCTAGCACCGGGGAGCTGTTTTTT. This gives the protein CASSSSTGELFF.

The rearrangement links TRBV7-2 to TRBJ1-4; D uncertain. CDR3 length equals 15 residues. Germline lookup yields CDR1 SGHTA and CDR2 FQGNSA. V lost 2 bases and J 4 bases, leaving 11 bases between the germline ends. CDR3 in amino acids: CASSLMGGDNEKLFF. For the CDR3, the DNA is TGTGCCAGCAGCTTAATGGGCGGAGATAATGAAAAACTGTTTTTT.